This T cell receptor beta chain was identified during a study of blood T cell repertoires in COVID-19. This clone counts as medium-sized (0.01 to 0.1%). This specimen includes other DNA sequences encoding the same CDR3. The trim removed 3 bases at V and 2 bases at J, leaving 0 bases unmatched. Germline assignment: CDR1 SGDLS and CDR2 YYNGEE. CDR3 size: 13 residues. In the original analysis: Using reference gene primer amplification, nucleated cell counts were estimated. Clones were sequenced by immunoSEQ multiplex PCR, and TCRdb holds only the in-frame ones, with some missing. The DNA was the basis for D and trimming; V, J and clone size are from that table. The sample records approximately 90,000 clones, about 80% being singletons.

This chain links TRBV9 with TRBJ2-7; 9 positions match TRBD1. This TCR was recovered from a human donor in a cohort sampled during active COVID-19. The sequencing input was peripheral blood. CDR3 nucleotide sequence: TGTGCCAGCAGCGGACAGGGGGCCTACGAGCAGTACTTC. Encoded protein: CASSGQGAYEQYF.